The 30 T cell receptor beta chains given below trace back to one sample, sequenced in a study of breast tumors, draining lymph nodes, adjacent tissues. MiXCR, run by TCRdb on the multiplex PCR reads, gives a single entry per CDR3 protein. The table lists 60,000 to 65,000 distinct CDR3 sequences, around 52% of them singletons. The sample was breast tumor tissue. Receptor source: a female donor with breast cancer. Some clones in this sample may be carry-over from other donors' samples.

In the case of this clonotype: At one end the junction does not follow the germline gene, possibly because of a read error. The CDR3 protein is CASSHSTGASTSSYEQYF. CDR3 DNA: TGTGCCAGCAGTCACTCGACAGGGGCCTCGACTAGCTCCTACGAGCAGTACTTC. This chain connects TRBV6-5 to TRBJ2-7; 8 bases map to TRBD1. This CDR3 is built from 18 residues. Germline CDR1 MNHEY, CDR2 SVGAGI.

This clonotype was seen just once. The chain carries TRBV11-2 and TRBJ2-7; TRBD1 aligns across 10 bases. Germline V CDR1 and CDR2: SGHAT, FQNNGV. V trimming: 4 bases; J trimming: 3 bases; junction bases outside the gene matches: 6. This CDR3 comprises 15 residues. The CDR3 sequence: CASSSGQGRRYEQYF. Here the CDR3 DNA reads TGTGCCAGCAGCTCGGGACAGGGGCGACGCTACGAGCAGTACTTC.

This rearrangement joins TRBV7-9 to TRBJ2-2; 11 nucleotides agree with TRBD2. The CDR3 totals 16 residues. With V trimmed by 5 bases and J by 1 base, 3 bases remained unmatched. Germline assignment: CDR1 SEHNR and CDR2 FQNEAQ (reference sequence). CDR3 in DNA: TGTGCCAGCAGCGAGGGACTAGCGGTGAACACCGGGGAGCTGTTTTTT. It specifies CASSEGLAVNTGELFF.

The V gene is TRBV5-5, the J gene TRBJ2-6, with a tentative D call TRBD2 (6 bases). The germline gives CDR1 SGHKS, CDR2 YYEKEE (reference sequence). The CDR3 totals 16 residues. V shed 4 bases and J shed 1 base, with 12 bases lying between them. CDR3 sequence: CASSRFLASGANVLTF. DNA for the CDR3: TGTGCCAGCAGCAGGTTCCTAGCGTCTGGGGCCAACGTCCTGACTTTC.

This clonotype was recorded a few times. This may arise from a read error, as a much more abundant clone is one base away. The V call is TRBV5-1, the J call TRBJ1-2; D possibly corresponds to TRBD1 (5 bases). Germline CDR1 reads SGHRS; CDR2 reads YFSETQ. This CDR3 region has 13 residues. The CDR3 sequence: CASSPGTDYGHTF. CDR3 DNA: TGCGCCAGCAGCCCCGGGACGGACTATGGCCACACCTTC.

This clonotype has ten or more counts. This CDR3 is CSAPPGRRSYEQYF. CDR3 in DNA: TGCAGTGCTCCCCCCGGGAGGCGGTCCTACGAGCAGTACTTC. This chain connects TRBV20-1 to TRBJ2-7; 7 bases are a match to TRBD2. This CDR3 is built from 14 residues. Trimming at V came to 5 bases and at J to 1 base, leaving 8 bases not matched to a gene. Germline CDR1 is DFQATT and CDR2 is SNEGSKA (reference sequence).

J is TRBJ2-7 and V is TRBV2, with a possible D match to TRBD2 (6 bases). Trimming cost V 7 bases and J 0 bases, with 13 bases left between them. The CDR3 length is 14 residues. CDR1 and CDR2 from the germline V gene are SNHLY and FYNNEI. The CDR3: CASTLSGSSYEQYF. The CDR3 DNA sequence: TGTGCCAGCACCTTATCCGGGAGCTCCTACGAGCAGTACTTC. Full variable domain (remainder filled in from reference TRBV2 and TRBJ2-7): EPEVTQTPSHQVTQMGQEVILRCVPISNHLYFYWYRQILGQKVEFLVSFYNNEISEKSEIFDDQFSVERPDGSNFTLKIRSTKLEDSAMYFCASTLSGSSYEQYFGPGTRLTVT.

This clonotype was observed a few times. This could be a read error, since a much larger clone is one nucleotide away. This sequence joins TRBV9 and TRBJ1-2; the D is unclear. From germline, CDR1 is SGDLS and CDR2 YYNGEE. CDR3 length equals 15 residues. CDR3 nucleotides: TGTGCCAGCAGCGTAGATTGGACCCCGAGCTATGGCTCCACCTTC. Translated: CASSVDWTPSYGSTF.

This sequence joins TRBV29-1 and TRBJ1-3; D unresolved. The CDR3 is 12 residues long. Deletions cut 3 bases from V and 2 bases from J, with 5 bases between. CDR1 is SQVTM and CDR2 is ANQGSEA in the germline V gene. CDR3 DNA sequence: TGCAGCGTTGACGGAGCTGGAAACACCATATATTTT. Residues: CSVDGAGNTIYF.

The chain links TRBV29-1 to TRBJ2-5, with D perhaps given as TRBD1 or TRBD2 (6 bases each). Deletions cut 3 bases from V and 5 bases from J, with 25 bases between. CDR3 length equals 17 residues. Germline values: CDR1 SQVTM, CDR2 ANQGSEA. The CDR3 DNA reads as TGCAGCGTTGACATGACAGGACTAAACCTCGTTACGGAGACCCAGTACTTC. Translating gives CSVDMTGLNLVTETQYF.

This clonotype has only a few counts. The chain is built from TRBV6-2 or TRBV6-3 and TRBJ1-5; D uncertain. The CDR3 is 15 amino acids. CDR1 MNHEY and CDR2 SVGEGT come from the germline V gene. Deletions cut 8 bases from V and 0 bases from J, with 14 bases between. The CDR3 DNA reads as TGTGCCAGCGCTCCTGCCGTCTATAGCAATCAGCCCCAGCATTTT. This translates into CASAPAVYSNQPQHF.

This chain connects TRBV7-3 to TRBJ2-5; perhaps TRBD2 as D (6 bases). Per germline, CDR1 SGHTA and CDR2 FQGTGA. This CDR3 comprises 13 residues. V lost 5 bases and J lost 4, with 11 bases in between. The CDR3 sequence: CASSQGGAETQYF. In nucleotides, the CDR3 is TGTGCCAGCAGCCAGGGCGGGGCAGAGACCCAGTACTTC.

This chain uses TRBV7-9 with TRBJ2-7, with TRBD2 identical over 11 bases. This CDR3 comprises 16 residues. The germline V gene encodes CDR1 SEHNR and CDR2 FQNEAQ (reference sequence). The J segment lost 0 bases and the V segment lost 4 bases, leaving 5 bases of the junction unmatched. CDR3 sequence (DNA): TGTGCCAGCAGCTATTTAGCGGGAGGGCCCTCCTACGAGCAGTACTTC. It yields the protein CASSYLAGGPSYEQYF.

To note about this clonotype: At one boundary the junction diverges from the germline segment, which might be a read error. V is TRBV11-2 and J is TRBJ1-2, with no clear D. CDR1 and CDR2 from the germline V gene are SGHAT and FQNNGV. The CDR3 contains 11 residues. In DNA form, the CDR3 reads TGTGCCAGCAGCTTAGATAGTGGCTCCACCTTC. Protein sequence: CASSLDSGSTF.

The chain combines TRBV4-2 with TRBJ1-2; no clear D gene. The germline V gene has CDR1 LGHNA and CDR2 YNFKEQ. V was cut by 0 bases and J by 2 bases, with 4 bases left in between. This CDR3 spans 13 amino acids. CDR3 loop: CASSQDVNYGYTF. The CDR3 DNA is TGTGCCAGCAGCCAAGACGTGAACTATGGCTACACCTTC.

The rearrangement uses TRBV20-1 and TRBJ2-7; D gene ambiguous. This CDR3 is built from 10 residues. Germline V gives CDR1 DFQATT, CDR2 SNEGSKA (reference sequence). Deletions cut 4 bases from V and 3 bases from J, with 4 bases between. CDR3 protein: CSATNYEQYF. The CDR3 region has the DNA TGCAGTGCTACAAACTACGAGCAGTACTTC.

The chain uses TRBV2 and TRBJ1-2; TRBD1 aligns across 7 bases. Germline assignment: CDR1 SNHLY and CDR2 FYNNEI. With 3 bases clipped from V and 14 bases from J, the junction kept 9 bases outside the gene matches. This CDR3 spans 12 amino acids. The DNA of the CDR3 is TGTGCCAGCAGTGATAACAGGGGAGTATGGACCTTC. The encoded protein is CASSDNRGVWTF.

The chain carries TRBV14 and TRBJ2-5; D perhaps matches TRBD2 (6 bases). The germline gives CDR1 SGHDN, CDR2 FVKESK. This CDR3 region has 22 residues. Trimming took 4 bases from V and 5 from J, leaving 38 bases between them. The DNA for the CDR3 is TGTGCCAGCAGCCTCAGCGTTCTGCCCTATGAAGGACTAAACCTCGTTACGGAGACCCAGTACTTC. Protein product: CASSLSVLPYEGLNLVTETQYF.

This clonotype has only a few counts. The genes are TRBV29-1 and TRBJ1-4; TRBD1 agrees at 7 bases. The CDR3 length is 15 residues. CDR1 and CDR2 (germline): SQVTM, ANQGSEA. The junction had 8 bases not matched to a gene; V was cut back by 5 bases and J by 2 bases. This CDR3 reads CSVKLPGQTNEKLFF. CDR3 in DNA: TGCAGCGTTAAACTTCCGGGACAGACTAATGAAAAACTGTTTTTT.

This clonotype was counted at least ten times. The CDR3, as DNA: TGTGCCAGCAGCCGGGACATAGAGCAGTTCTTC. It encodes CASSRDIEQFF. The chain couples TRBV6-2 or TRBV6-3 to TRBJ2-1; possibly TRBD1 for D (6 bases). The CDR3 is made up of 11 amino acids. Germline CDR1 and CDR2: MNHEY and SVGEGT. V was pared by 6 bases and J by 10 bases, with 10 bases between.

The CDR3 nucleotides read TGCAGCGTTGAGATATGGGGGCCGAACTATGGCTACACCTTC. Residues: CSVEIWGPNYGYTF. The V and J genes are TRBV29-1 and TRBJ1-2, with D possibly TRBD1 on 6 matching bases. This CDR3 comprises 14 residues. Germline values: CDR1 SQVTM, CDR2 ANQGSEA. The V gene lost 3 bases and the J gene lost 2 bases, with 13 bases spanning the gap.

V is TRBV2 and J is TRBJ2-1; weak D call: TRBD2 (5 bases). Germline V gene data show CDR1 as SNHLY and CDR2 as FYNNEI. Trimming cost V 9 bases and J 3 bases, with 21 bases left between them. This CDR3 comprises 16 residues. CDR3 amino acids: CASGAQAVALYNEQFF. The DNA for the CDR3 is TGTGCCAGTGGTGCGCAAGCGGTCGCCCTCTACAATGAGCAGTTCTTC.

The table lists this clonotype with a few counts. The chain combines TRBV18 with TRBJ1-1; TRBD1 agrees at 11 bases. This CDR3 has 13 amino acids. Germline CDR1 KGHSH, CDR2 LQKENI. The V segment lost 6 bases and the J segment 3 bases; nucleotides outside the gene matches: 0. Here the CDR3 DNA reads TGTGCCAGCTCGGGACAGGGGGACACTGAAGCTTTCTTT. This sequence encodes CASSGQGDTEAFF.

CDR3 DNA: TGTGCCAGCAGCTCAAGACAAATCCGAGAGACCCAGTACTTC. Translating it yields CASSSRQIRETQYF. The chain joins TRBV5-5 to TRBJ2-5; D gene ambiguous. Germline V lookup: CDR1 SGHKS, CDR2 YYEKEE (reference sequence). The CDR3 covers 14 residues. Trimming pared 3 bases from V and 4 bases from J, leaving 13 bases between.

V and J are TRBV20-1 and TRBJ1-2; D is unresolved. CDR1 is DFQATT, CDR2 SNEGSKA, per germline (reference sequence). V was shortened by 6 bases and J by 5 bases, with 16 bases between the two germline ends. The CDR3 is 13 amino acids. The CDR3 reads CSAPREGGYGYTF. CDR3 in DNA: TGCAGTGCCCCAAGGGAGGGAGGGTATGGCTACACCTTC.

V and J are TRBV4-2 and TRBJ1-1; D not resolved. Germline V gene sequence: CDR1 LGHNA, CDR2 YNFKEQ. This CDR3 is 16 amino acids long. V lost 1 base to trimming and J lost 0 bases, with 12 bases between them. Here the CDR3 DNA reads TGTGCCAGCAGCCAAGGTACTGGACGGATGAACACTGAAGCTTTCTTT. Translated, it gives CASSQGTGRMNTEAFF.

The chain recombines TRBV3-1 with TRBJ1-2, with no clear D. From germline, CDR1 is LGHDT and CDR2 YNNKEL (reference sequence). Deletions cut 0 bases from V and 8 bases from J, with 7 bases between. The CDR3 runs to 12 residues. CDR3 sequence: CASSQDGRGYTF. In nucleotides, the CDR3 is TGTGCCAGCAGCCAAGATGGGAGAGGCTACACCTTC.

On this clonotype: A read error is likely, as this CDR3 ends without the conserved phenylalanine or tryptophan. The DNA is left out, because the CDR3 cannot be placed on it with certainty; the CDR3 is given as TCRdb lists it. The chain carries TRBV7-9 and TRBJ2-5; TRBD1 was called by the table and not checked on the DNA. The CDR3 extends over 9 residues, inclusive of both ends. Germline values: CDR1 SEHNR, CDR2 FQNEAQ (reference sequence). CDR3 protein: CASSLDRGR.

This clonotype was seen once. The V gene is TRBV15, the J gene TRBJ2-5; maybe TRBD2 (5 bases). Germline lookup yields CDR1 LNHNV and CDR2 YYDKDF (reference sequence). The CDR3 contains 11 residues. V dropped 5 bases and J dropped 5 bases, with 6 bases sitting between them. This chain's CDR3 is CATSRGETQYF. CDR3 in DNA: TGTGCCACCAGCCGAGGGGAGACCCAGTACTTC.

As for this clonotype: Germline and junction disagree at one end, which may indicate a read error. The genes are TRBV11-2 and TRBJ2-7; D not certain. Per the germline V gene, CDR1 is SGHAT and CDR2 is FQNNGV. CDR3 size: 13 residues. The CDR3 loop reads CASSFGPSSEQYF. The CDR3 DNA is TGTGCCAGCAGCTTCGGTCCATCCTCCGAGCAGTACTTC.